Here is one T cell receptor (beta chain) with its context. This record belongs to a study of blood T cell repertoires in COVID-19. In the study overall: In each case, the material was cDNA or gDNA derived from T cells, B-cell-depleted T cells, or PBMCs.

CDR3 length: 14 amino acids. V was trimmed by 1 base and J by 7 bases, leaving 12 bases between them. Per germline, CDR1 SGHRS and CDR2 YFSETQ. Source study methods: Quantification of nucleated cells was approximated via reference gene primer amplification. Measured with immunoSEQ multiplex PCR; TCRdb has only the in-frame clones, and not every one. V, J and clone size were drawn from that table, and D and trimming were deduced from the DNA. The sample yields around 75,000 clones, around 89% seen once. This TCR was sampled from a human donor in a cohort sampled during active COVID-19. The chain combines TRBV5-1 with TRBJ2-1; D gene ambiguous. Material for sequencing was peripheral blood. Here the CDR3 DNA reads TGCGCCAGCAGCTTGTGGATGGCGGAAAATGAGCAGTTCTTC. It codes for CASSLWMAENEQFF.